Listed below are T cell receptor beta chains from one sample, sequenced in a study of cytomegalovirus exposure and HLA in healthy donors. Only in-frame clones appear in the TCRdb table, and some are missing; sequencing was by immunoSEQ multiplex PCR. The sample includes some 180,000 clones, around a tenth of them seen just once. The sequencing sample was made of PBMCs. All receptors derive from a woman aged 25 to 39 in good health and CMV-seropositive. CDR3s include the opening cysteine and the closing phenylalanine or tryptophan. A D gene is named only where the DNA matches it firmly. Rows may omit the clone size; those that give it use once, few, many or a size class.

size	D	V	J	CDR3	DNA
NA	NA	TRBV6-5	TRBJ2-7	CASSRKDSSYEQYF	TGTGCCAGCAGCCGCAAGGACTCGTCCTACGAGCAGTACTTC
few	TRBD1	TRBV19	TRBJ2-1	CATFRGTGGNMNEQFF	TGTGCCACCTTCAGAGGGACAGGAGGGAATATGAATGAGCAGTTCTTC
NA	TRBD1	TRBV4-2	TRBJ2-7	CASSQDNTGGHYEQYF	TGTGCCAGCAGCCAAGATAATACAGGGGGCCACTACGAGCAGTACTTC
NA	NA	TRBV14	TRBJ1-2	CASSQSIGLYGYTF	TGTGCCAGCAGCCAAAGTATTGGGCTATATGGCTACACCTTC
NA	TRBD1	TRBV27	TRBJ1-1	CASSFTGGPFEAFF	TGTGCCAGCAGTTTCACAGGGGGCCCTTTTGAAGCTTTCTTT
NA	TRBD2	TRBV7-2	TRBJ2-3	CASSPGLAVTDTQYF	TGTGCCAGCAGCCCGGGACTAGCGGTCACAGATACGCAGTATTTT
NA	NA	TRBV27	TRBJ1-5	CASSPREGYQPQHF	TGTGCCAGCAGTCCCCGGGAGGGCTATCAGCCCCAGCATTTT
NA	NA	TRBV2	TRBJ1-4	CASSDRVYNEKLFF	TGTGCCAGCAGTGACAGGGTATATAATGAAAAACTGTTTTTT
few	TRBD2	TRBV30	TRBJ2-7	CAWNGGTDEQYF	TGTGCCTGGAACGGGGGGACGGACGAGCAGTACTTC
NA	TRBD1	TRBV5-1	TRBJ2-1	CASSSGQGGEQFF	TGCGCCAGCAGCTCTGGACAGGGTGGTGAGCAGTTCTTC
NA	TRBD2	TRBV30	TRBJ2-1	CAWSVGTSGFYNEQFF	TGTGCCTGGAGTGTAGGGACTAGCGGATTTTACAATGAGCAGTTCTTC
NA	TRBD2	TRBV5-4	TRBJ2-5	CASSLDSGRFQETQYF	TGTGCCAGCAGCTTGGATAGCGGGAGATTCCAAGAGACCCAGTACTTC
few	TRBD2	TRBV9	TRBJ2-1	CASSGTSGSQTARFF	TGTGCCAGCAGCGGGACTAGCGGGAGTCAAACCGCCCGGTTCTTC
NA	NA	TRBV5-1	TRBJ2-3	CASSLGTPSTDTQYF	TGCGCCAGCAGCTTGGGGACACCTAGCACAGATACGCAGTATTTT
NA	NA	TRBV18	TRBJ2-4	CASSPRQTLAKNIQYF	TGTGCCAGCTCACCCCGACAGACGTTGGCCAAAAACATTCAGTACTTC
NA	NA	TRBV9	TRBJ2-5	CASSVAGGAQETQYF	TGTGCCAGCAGCGTAGCTGGCGGGGCTCAAGAGACCCAGTACTTC
many	NA	TRBV7-9	TRBJ2-2	CASSQPGQEVYTGELFF	TGTGCCAGCAGCCAACCCGGACAAGAGGTATACACCGGGGAGCTGTTTTTT
few	TRBD2	TRBV6-5	TRBJ2-1	CASSPGTSGRYEQFF	TGTGCCAGCAGTCCAGGGACTAGCGGGAGATATGAGCAGTTCTTC
few	NA	TRBV5-1	TRBJ2-3	CASMEADTQYF	TGCGCCAGCATGGAGGCAGATACGCAGTATTTT
few	TRBD1	TRBV4-1	TRBJ1-5	CASSHNRVPGQTYSNQPQHF	TGCGCCAGCAGCCATAATCGGGTTCCGGGACAGACCTATAGCAATCAGCCCCAGCATTTT
few	NA	TRBV11-2	TRBJ1-1	CASSLTVNTEAFF	TGTGCCAGCAGCCTGACAGTGAACACTGAAGCTTTCTTT
NA	NA	TRBV18	TRBJ1-5	CASSPISGDLQPQHF	TGTGCCAGCTCACCAATCTCAGGGGATCTGCAGCCCCAGCATTTT
NA	NA	TRBV5-6	TRBJ2-5	CASSLGRFETQYF	TGTGCCAGCAGCCTGGGGAGGTTCGAGACCCAGTACTTC
few	NA	TRBV6-6	TRBJ2-7	CASSYSAHYEQYF	TGTGCCAGCAGTTACTCAGCTCACTACGAGCAGTACTTC
few	NA	TRBV7-9	TRBJ2-1	CASSLLTGGTYNEQFF	TGTGCCAGCAGCTTATTAACGGGTGGCACCTACAATGAGCAGTTCTTC
NA	NA	TRBV28	TRBJ2-7	CASSFRKREQYF	TGTGCCAGCAGTTTCAGAAAGCGGGAGCAGTACTTC
NA	TRBD1	TRBV4-1	TRBJ2-3	CASSQPDRGLTDTQYF	TGCGCCAGCAGCCAACCGGACAGGGGACTTACAGATACGCAGTATTTT
NA	TRBD1	TRBV5-1	TRBJ2-4	CASSLRGPENIQYF	TGCGCCAGCAGCTTAAGGGGGCCAGAAAACATTCAGTACTTC
few	NA	TRBV4-2	TRBJ2-4	CASSPDGNRPKNIQYF	TGTGCCAGCAGCCCTGACGGGAACCGTCCCAAAAACATTCAGTACTTC
NA	TRBD1	TRBV29-1	TRBJ2-2	CSVRNRGHGELFF	TGCAGCGTCCGAAACAGGGGACACGGGGAGCTGTTTTTT
NA	TRBD1	TRBV15	TRBJ2-1	CAIGQVFYNEQFF	TGTGCCATAGGACAGGTCTTCTACAATGAGCAGTTCTTC
few	NA	TRBV5-1	TRBJ2-1	CASSFRAAYNEQFF	TGCGCCAGCAGCTTCCGAGCGGCCTACAATGAGCAGTTCTTC
NA	NA	TRBV27	TRBJ2-3	CASSSRTGNGLNF	TGTGCCAGCAGTTCAAGGACGGGGAACGGACTGAATTTT
NA	NA	TRBV29-1	TRBJ1-1	CSGGGANTEAFF	TGCAGCGGAGGGGGGGCGAACACTGAAGCTTTCTTT
NA	TRBD2	TRBV7-3	TRBJ2-7	CASSPGLAALPYEQYF	TGTGCCAGCAGCCCGGGACTAGCTGCCCTACCCTACGAGCAGTACTTC
few	TRBD1	TRBV19	TRBJ2-7	CASSAGQGASHEQYF	TGTGCCAGTAGTGCGGGACAGGGGGCGTCCCACGAGCAGTACTTC
NA	NA	TRBV18	TRBJ1-3	CASSPPSRSGNTIYF	TGTGCCAGCTCACCCCCGTCTCGCTCTGGAAACACCATATATTTT
few	NA	TRBV4-1	TRBJ2-5	CASSQDLKGSGIRGETQYF	TGCGCCAGCAGCCAAGACCTAAAGGGTAGCGGTATAAGAGGAGAGACCCAGTACTTC
NA	TRBD2	TRBV10-2	TRBJ2-5	CASGTSGRHQETQYF	TGCGCTAGCGGTACTAGCGGGAGGCACCAAGAGACCCAGTACTTC
NA	NA	TRBV2	TRBJ2-3	CASSKTDTQYF	TGTGCCAGCTCCAAAACAGATACGCAGTATTTT
NA	TRBD2	TRBV9	TRBJ2-7	CASSAVTSGKSEQYF	TGTGCCAGCAGCGCCGTTACTAGCGGGAAGTCCGAGCAGTACTTC
few	NA	TRBV6-1	TRBJ2-7	CASSVQGNEQYF	TGTGCCAGCAGCGTCCAGGGGAACGAGCAGTACTTC
few	TRBD1	TRBV6-5	TRBJ1-5	CASSEDRVFPPQHF	TGTGCCAGCAGTGAGGACAGGGTCTTTCCGCCCCAGCATTTT
few	TRBD1	TRBV10-3	TRBJ1-5	CATGTGGQPQHF	TGTGCCACCGGGACAGGGGGACAGCCCCAGCATTTT
once	NA	TRBV11-2	TRBJ2-3	CASSATDAQYF	TGTGCCAGCAGCGCCACAGATGCGCAGTATTTT
few	TRBD1	TRBV12-5	TRBJ2-5	CASEGGDRETQYF	TGTGCTAGTGAGGGTGGGGACAGGGAGACCCAGTACTTC
NA	TRBD2	TRBV4-2	TRBJ2-7	CASSQASGESYEQYF	TGTGCCAGCAGCCAAGCTAGCGGGGAATCCTACGAGCAGTACTTC
NA	TRBD2	TRBV18	TRBJ2-7	CASSRLAGAGEQYF	TGTGCCAGCTCCCGACTAGCGGGAGCTGGCGAGCAGTACTTC
few	TRBD1	TRBV2	TRBJ1-1	CASRFRVQGDAEAFF	TGTGCCAGCAGATTTCGTGTACAGGGGGACGCTGAAGCTTTCTTT
NA	TRBD1	TRBV9	TRBJ2-3	CASSVADRGYTDTQYF	TGTGCCAGCAGCGTAGCGGACAGGGGCTACACAGATACGCAGTATTTT